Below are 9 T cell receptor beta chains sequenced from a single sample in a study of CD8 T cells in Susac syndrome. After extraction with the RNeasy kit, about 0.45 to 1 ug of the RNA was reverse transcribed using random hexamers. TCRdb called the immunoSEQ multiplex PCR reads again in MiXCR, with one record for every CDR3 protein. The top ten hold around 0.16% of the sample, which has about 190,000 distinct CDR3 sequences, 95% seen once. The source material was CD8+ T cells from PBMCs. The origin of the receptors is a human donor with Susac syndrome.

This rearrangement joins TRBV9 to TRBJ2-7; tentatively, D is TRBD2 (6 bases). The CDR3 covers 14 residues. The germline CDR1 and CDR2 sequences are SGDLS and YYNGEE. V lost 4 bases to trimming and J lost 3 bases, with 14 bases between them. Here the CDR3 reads CASSPTTSIYEQYF. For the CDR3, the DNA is TGTGCCAGCAGCCCAACGACTAGTATCTACGAGCAGTACTTC.

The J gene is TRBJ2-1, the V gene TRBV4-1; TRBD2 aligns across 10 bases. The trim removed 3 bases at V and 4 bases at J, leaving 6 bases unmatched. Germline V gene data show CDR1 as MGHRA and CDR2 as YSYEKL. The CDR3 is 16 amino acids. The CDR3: CASSQAGTSAYNEQFF. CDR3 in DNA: TGCGCCAGCAGCCAGGCCGGGACTAGCGCTTACAATGAGCAGTTCTTC.

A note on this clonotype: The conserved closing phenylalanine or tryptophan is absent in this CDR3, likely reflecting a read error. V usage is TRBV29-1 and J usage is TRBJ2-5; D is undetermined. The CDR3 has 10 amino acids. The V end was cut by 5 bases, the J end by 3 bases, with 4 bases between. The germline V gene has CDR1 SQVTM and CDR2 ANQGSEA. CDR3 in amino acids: CSVMEETQYL. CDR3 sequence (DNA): TGCAGCGTTATGGAAGAGACCCAGTACCTC.

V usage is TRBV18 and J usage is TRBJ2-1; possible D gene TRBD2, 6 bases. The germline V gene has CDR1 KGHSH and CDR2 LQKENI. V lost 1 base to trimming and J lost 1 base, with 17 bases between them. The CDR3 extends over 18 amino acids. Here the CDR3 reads CASSPQGLGEVSYNEQFF. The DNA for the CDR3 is TGTGCCAGCTCACCACAAGGCCTAGGGGAGGTTTCCTACAATGAGCAGTTCTTC.

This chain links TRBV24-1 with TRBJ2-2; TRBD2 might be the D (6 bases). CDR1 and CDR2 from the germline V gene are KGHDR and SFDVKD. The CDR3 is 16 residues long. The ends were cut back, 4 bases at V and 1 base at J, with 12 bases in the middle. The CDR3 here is CATSEEGLRNTGELFF. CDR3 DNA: TGTGCCACCAGTGAGGAGGGACTGCGGAACACCGGGGAGCTGTTTTTT.

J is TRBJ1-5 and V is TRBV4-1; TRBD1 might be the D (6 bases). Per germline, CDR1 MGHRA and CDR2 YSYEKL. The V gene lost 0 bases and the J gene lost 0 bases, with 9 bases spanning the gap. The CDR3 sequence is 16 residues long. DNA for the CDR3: TGCGCCAGCAGCCAAGACGAGGGGGATAGCAATCAGCCCCAGCATTTT. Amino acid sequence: CASSQDEGDSNQPQHF.

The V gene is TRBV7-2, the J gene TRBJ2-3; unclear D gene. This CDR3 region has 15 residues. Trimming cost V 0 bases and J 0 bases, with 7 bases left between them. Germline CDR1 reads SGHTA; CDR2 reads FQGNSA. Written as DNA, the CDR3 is TGTGCCAGCAGCTTAGCGGTAGCCAGCACAGATACGCAGTATTTT. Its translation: CASSLAVASTDTQYF.

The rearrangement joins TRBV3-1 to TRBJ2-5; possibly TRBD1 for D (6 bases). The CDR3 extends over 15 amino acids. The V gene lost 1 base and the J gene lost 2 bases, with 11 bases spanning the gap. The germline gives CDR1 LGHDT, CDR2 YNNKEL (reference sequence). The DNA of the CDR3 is TGTGCCAGCAGCCAAGGGTCCCAGGGGCAAGAGACCCAGTACTTC. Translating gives CASSQGSQGQETQYF.

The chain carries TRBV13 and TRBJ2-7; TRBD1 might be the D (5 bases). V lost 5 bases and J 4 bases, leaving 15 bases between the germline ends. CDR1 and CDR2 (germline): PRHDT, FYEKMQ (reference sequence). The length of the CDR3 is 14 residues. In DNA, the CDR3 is TGTGCCAGCAGCCCCGAAGGACAAAAATACGAGCAGTACTTC. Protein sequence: CASSPEGQKYEQYF.